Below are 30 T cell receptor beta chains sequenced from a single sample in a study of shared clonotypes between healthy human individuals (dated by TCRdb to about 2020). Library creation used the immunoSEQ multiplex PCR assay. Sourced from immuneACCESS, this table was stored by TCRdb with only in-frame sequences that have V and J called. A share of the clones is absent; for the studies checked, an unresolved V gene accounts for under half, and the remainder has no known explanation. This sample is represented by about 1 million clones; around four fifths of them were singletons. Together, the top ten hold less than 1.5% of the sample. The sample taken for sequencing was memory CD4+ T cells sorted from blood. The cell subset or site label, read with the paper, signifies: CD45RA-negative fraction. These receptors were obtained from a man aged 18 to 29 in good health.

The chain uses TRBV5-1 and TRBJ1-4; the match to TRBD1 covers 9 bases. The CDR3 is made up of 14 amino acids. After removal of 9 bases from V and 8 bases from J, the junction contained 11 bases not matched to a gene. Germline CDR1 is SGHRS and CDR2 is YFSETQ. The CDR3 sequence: CATKTGTGKEKLFF. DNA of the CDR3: TGCGCCACCAAAACCGGGACAGGGAAAGAAAAACTGTTTTTT.

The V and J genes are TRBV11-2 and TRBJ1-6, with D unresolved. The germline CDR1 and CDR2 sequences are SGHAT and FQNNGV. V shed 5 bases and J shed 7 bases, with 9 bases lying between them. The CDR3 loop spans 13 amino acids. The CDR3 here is CASSAAQNSPLHF. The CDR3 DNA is TGTGCCAGCAGCGCCGCACAAAATTCACCCCTCCACTTT.

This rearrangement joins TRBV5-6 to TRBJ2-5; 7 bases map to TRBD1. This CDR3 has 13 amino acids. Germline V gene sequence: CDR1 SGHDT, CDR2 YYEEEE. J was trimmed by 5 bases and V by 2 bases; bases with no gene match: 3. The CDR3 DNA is TGTGCCAGCAGCTTAGGGGGCAGGGAGACCCAGTACTTC. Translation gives CASSLGGRETQYF.

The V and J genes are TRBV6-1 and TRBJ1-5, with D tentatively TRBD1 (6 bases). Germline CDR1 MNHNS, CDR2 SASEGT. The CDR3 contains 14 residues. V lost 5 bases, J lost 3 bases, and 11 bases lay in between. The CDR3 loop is CASSLQGLNQPQHF. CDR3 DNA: TGTGCCAGCAGTCTACAGGGCCTCAATCAGCCCCAGCATTTT.

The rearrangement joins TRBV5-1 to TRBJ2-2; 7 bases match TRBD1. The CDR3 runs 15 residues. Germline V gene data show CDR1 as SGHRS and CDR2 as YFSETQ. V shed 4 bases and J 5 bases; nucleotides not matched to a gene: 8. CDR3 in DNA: TGCGCCAGCAGCGAGTTGACAGGGCGGACCGGGGAGCTGTTTTTT. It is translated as CASSELTGRTGELFF.

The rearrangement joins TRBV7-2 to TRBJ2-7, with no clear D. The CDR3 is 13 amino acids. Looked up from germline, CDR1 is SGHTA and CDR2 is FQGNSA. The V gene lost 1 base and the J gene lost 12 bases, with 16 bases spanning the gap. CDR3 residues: CASSLVFPAPGYF. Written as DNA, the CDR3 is TGTGCCAGCAGCTTAGTCTTTCCGGCCCCGGGGTACTTC.

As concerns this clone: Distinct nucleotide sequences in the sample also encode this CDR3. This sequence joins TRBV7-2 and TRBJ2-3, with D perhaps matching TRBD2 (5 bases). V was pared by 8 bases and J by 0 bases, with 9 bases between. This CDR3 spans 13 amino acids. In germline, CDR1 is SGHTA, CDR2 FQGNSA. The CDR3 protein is CASRGPSTDTQYF. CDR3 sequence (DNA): TGTGCCAGCCGGGGTCCTAGCACAGATACGCAGTATTTT.

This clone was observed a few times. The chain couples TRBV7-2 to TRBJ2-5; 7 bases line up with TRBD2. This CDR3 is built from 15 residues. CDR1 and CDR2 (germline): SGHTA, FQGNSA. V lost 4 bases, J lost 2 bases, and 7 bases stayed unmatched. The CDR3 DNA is TGTGCCAGCAGCTCCCAGCGGGGAGGGCAAGAGACCCAGTACTTC. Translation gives CASSSQRGGQETQYF. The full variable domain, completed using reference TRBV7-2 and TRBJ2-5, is GAGVSQSPSNKVTEKGKDVELRCDPISGHTALYWYRQSLGQGLEFLIYFQGNSAPDKSGLPSDRFSAERTGGSVSTLTIQRTQQEDSAVYLCASSSQRGGQETQYFGPGTRLLVL.

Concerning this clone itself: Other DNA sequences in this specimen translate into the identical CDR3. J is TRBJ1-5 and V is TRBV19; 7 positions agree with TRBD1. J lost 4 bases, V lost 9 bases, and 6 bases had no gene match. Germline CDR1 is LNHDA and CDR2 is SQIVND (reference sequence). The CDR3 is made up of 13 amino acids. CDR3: CASRQGMNQPQHF. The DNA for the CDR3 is TGTGCCAGCCGACAGGGTATGAATCAGCCCCAGCATTTT.

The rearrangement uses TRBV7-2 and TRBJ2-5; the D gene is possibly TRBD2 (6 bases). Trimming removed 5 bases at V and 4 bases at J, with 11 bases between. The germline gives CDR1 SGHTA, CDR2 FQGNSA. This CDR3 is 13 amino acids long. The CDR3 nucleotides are TGTGCCAGCAGCCCCCGGCGGGGAGAGACCCAGTACTTC. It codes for CASSPRRGETQYF.

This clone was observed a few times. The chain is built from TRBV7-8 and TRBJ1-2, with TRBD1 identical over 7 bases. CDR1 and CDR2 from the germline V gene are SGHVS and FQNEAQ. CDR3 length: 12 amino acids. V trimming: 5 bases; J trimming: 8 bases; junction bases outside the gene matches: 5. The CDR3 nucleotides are TGTGCCAGCAGCAACAGGGGCTCCGGCTACACCTTC. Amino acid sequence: CASSNRGSGYTF.

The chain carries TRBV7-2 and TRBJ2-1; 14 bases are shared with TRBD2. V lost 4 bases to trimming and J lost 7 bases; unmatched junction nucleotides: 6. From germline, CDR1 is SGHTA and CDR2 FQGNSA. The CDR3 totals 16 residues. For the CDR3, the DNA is TGTGCCAGCAGCTACGGACTAGCGGGAGGTGAAAATGAGCAGTTCTTC. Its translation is CASSYGLAGGENEQFF.

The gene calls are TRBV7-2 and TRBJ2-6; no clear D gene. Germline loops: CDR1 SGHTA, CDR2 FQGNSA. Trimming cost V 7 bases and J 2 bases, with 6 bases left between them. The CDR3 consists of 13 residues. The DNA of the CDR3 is TGTGCCAGCAACCCAGCTGGGGCCAACGTCCTGACTTTC. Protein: CASNPAGANVLTF.

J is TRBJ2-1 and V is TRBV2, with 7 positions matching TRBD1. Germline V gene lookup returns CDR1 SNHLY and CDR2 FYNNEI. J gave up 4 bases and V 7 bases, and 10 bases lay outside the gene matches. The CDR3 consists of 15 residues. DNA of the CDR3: TGTGCCAGCAATGGGTGGGGACAGTTTTACAATGAGCAGTTCTTC. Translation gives CASNGWGQFYNEQFF.

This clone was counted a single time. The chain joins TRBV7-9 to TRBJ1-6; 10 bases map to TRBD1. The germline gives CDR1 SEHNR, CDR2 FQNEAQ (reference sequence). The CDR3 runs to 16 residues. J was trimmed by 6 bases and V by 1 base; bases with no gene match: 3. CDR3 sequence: CASSLGDRGFNSPLHF. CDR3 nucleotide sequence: TGTGCCAGCAGCTTAGGGGACAGGGGATTTAATTCACCCCTCCACTTT.

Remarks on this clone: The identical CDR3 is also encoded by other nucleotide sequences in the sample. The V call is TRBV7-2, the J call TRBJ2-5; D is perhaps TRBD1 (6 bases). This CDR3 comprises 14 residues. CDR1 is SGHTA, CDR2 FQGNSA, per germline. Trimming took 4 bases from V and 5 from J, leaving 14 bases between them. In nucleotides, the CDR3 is TGTGCCAGCAGCTCACAGGGTGCCCGGGAGACCCAGTACTTC. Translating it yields CASSSQGARETQYF.

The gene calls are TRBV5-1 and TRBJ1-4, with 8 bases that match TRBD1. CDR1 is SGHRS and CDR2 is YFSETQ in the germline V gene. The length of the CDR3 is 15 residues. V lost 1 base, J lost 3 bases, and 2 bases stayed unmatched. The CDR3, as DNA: TGCGCCAGCAGCTTGTCGGGACAGGCTAATGAAAAACTGTTTTTT. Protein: CASSLSGQANEKLFF.

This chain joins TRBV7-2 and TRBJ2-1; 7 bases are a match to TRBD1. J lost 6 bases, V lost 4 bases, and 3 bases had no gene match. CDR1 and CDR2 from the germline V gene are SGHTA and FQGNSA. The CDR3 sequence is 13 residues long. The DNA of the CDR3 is TGTGCCAGCAGCTCGGGACAGAGCAATGAGCAGTTCTTC. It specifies CASSSGQSNEQFF. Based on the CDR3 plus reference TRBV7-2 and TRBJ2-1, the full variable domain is GAGVSQSPSNKVTEKGKDVELRCDPISGHTALYWYRQSLGQGLEFLIYFQGNSAPDKSGLPSDRFSAERTGGSVSTLTIQRTQQEDSAVYLCASSSGQSNEQFFGPGTRLTVL.

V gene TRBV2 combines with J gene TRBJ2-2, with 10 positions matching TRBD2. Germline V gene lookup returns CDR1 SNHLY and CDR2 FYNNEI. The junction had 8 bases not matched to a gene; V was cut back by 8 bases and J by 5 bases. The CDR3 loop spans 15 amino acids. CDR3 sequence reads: CASAGTSEKTGELFF. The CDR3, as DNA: TGTGCCAGCGCCGGGACTAGCGAAAAAACCGGGGAGCTGTTTTTT.

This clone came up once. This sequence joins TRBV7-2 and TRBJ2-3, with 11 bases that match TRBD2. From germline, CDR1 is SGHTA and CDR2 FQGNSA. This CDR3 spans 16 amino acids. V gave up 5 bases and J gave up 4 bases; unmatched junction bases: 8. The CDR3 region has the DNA TGTGCCAGCAGCATTACTAGCGGGAGATTATCAGATACGCAGTATTTT. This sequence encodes CASSITSGRLSDTQYF.

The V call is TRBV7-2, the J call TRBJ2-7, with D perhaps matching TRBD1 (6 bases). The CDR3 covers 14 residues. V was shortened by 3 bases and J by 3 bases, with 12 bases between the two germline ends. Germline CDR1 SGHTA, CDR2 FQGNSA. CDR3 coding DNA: TGTGCCAGCAGCTTTCGGGACACATACTACGAGCAGTACTTC. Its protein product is CASSFRDTYYEQYF. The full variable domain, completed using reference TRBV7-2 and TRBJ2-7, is GAGVSQSPSNKVTEKGKDVELRCDPISGHTALYWYRQSLGQGLEFLIYFQGNSAPDKSGLPSDRFSAERTGGSVSTLTIQRTQQEDSAVYLCASSFRDTYYEQYFGPGTRLTVT.

CDR3 coding DNA: TGTGCCAGCAGCTTGGCCTTCCCGGGACTAGACTACGAGCAGTACTTC. The encoded protein is CASSLAFPGLDYEQYF. The chain employs TRBV5-4 and TRBJ2-7, with 8 positions matching TRBD2. V lost 0 bases and J lost 3; bases outside the gene matches: 8. CDR1 and CDR2 (germline): SGHNT, YYREEE (reference sequence). The CDR3 covers 16 residues.

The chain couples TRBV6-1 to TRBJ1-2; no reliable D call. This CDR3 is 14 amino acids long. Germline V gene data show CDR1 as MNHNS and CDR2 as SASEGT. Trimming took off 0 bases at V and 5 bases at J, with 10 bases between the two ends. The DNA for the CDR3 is TGTGCCAGCAGTGAAGCGAGAGTAGGGTATGGCTACACCTTC. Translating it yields CASSEARVGYGYTF.

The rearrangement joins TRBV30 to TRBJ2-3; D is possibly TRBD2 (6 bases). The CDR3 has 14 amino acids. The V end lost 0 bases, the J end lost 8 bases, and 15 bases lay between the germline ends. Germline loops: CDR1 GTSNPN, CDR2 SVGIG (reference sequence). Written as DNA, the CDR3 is TGTGCCTGGAGTGTTAGTCAGCGGGCGGGTACGCAGTATTTT. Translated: CAWSVSQRAGTQYF.

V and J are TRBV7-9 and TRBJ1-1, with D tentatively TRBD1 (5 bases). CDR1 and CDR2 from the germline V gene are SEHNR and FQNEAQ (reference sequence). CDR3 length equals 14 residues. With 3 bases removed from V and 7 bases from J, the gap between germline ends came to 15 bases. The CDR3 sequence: CASSLEGRSDEAFF. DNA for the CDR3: TGTGCCAGCAGCTTGGAGGGGCGCAGTGATGAAGCTTTCTTT.

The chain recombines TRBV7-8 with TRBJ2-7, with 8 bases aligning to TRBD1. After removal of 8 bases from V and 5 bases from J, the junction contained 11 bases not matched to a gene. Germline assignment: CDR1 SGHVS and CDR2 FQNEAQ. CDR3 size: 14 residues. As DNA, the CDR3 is TGTGCCAGCCTTGGCACGGCAGGGGGCAACGAGCAGTACTTC. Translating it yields CASLGTAGGNEQYF.

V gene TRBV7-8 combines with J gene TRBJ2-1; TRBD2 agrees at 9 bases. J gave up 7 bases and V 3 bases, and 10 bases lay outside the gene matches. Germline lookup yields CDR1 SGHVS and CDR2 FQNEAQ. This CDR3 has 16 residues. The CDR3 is CASSFGAGGPWNEQFF. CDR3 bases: TGTGCCAGCAGCTTTGGGGCGGGAGGGCCGTGGAATGAGCAGTTCTTC.

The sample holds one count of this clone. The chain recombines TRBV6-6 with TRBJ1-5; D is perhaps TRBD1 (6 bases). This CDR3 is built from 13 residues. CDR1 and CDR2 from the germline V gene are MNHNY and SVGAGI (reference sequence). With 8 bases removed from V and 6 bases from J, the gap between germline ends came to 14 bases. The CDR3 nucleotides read TGTGCCAGCTGGGAGGGGGTCGGTCAGCCCCAGCATTTT. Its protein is CASWEGVGQPQHF.

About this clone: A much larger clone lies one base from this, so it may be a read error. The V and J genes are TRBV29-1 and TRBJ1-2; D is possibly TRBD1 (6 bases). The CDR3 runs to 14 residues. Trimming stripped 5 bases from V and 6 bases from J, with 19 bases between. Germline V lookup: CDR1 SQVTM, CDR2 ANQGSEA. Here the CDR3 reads CSVLGGRGRDGYTF. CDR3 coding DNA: TGCAGCGTTCTCGGGGGCCGGGGAAGGGATGGCTACACCTTC.

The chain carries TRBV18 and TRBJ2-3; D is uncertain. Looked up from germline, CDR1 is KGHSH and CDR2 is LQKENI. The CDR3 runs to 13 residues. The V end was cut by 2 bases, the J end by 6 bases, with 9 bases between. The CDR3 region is CASSPGTWDTQYF. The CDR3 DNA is TGTGCCAGCTCACCAGGCACTTGGGATACGCAGTATTTT.